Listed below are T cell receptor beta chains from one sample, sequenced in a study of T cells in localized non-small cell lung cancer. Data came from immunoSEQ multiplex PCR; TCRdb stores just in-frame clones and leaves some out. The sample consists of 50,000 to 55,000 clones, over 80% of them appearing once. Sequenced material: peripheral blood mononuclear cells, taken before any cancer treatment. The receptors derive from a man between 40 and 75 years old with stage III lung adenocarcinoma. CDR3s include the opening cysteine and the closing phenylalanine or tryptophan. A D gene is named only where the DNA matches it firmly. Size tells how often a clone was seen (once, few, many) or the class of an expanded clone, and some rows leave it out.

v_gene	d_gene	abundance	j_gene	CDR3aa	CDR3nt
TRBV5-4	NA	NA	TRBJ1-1	CASSLPGPMNTEAFF	TGTGCCAGCAGCTTACCGGGGCCCATGAACACTGAAGCTTTCTTT
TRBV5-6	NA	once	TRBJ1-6	CASSLSQSSYNSPLHF	TGTGCCAGCAGCTTGAGTCAGAGCTCCTATAATTCACCCCTCCACTTT
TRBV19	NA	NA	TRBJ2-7	CASSASLRNEQYF	TGTGCCAGTAGTGCCTCACTAAGAAACGAGCAGTACTTC
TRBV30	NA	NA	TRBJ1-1	CAWTGDTEAFF	TGTGCCTGGACAGGGGACACTGAAGCTTTCTTT
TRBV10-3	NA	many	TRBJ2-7	CAISGVGGEQYF	TGTGCCATCAGCGGAGTGGGGGGAGAGCAGTACTTC
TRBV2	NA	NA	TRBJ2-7	CASSTQYEQYF	TGTGCCAGCAGCACTCAATACGAGCAGTACTTC
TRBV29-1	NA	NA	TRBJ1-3	CSVLGVGNTIYF	TGCAGCGTTCTAGGGGTTGGAAACACCATATATTTT
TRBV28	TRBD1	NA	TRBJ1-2	CASSLGDRGPGTF	TGTGCCAGCAGTTTGGGGGACAGGGGCCCTGGAACCTTC
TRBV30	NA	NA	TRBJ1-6	CAWSWGGSGDNSPLHF	TGTGCCTGGAGTTGGGGAGGCTCTGGAGATAATTCACCCCTCCACTTT
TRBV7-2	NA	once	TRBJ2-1	CASSLTGTNEQFF	TGTGCCAGCAGTCTGACGGGCACCAATGAGCAGTTCTTC
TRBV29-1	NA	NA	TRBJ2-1	CSAGGQTYNEQFF	TGCAGCGCCGGAGGACAGACCTACAATGAGCAGTTCTTC
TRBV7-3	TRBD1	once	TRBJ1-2	CASSPGQGDGYTF	TGTGCCAGCAGCCCCGGGCAGGGGGATGGCTACACCTTC
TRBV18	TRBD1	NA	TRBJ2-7	CASSPRGTGLYEQYF	TGTGCCAGCTCACCACGCGGGACAGGGTTATACGAGCAGTACTTC
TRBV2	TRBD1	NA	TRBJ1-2	CASSPGQDYGYTF	TGTGCCAGCAGTCCAGGACAGGACTATGGCTACACCTTC
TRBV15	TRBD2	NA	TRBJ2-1	CATSRPTAGGLPPNEQFF	TGTGCCACCAGCAGACCCACAGCGGGAGGGCTACCCCCCAATGAGCAGTTCTTC
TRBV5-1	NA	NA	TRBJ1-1	CASRGTMNTEAFF	TGCGCCAGCAGGGGGACCATGAACACTGAAGCTTTCTTT
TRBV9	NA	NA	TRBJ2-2	CASSAAGGGTGELFF	TGTGCCAGCAGCGCAGCTGGTGGAGGAACCGGGGAGCTGTTTTTT